One T cell receptor beta chain is described in this entry. The target of this receptor is not known. This specimen comes from a study of monozygotic twins with inflammatory bowel disease (dated by TCRdb to between 2018 and 2021). Regarding the research as a whole: The full study comprised around 30 monozygotic twin pairs: nine German pairs (four IBD-concordant, five IBD-discordant) and 19 IBD-discordant Danish pairs. Each individual had, on average, about 151 000 unique TCRalpha sequences and 181 000 unique TCRbeta sequences available for analysis. The search for disease-associated traits relied mainly on comparing IBD patients with their genetically identical healthy co-twins within discordant pairs. The paper as a whole reports these results and caveats: Repertoire similarity did not differ between concordant and discordant twins, possibly due to limited statistical power. Compared with healthy twins, IBD patients had fewer clonotypes in common with other individuals, a difference most pronounced in patients showing signs of disease activity. The analysis was unable to tell apart different T cell subtypes. Because patients received different immunosuppressive treatments, the repertoires may have picked up extra background noise and variability between individuals. The results gave no support for a single strong signal or clonotype linked to IBD. A decrease in TCRbeta repertoire diversity, as measured by inverse Simpson index, was observed in IBD patients compared with their healthy co-twins.

Receptor amplification or capture employed 5' RACE. Preparation of each TCR library used around 3.5 ug of total RNA. For each sample, cDNA synthesis was carried out in eight separate reactions using SMARTScribe reverse transcriptase. During cDNA synthesis, template switching introduced unique molecular identifiers that contained a 6-nucleotide sample barcode. TCRalpha and TCRbeta cDNA was amplified in two nested PCRs of approximately 16 and 10 cycles, and bead purification was carried out after each PCR. Before amplification, the cDNA was treated with uracil DNA-glycosylase and purified using the QIAquick PCR purification kit. The second PCR added Illumina TruSeq-compatible adapters along with sample-specific barcodes. Library quality and concentration were assessed using TapeStation and Qubit, and 4.5 to 6.5 ng of each library was pooled. Sequencing of pooled libraries was carried out on an Illumina HiSeq2500 single-index Rapid Run using 2 x 100 bp reads and custom sequencing primers. The original methods were these. PCR and sequencing errors were corrected by UMI-based consensus assembly using MiGEC version 1.2.6. V(D)J alignment, clonotype assembly and CDR3 extraction were performed with MiXCR version 2.1.1. Gene usage, clonotype sharing and MAIT/NKT TCR abundance were normalised by analysing the top 1000, 10 000 and 20 000 clonotypes per sample. After downsampling to 27 000 UMIs, diversity was calculated as the inverse Simpson index using the vegan R package. Paired Mann-Whitney U tests on discordant twin pairs were used, with Benjamini-Hochberg multiple-testing correction. After the reads were reprocessed by TCRdb, one entry was made per CDR3 protein sequence, with no DNA. Clone size and V and J calls follow TCRdb, not the original study. The sample's own table lists around 450,000 distinct CDR3 sequences. Together, the top ten hold about 2.3% of the sample.

From each donor, a 2.5 ml peripheral blood sample was collected into PAXgene tubes and kept at -80 degrees C. Without any T cell sorting, total RNA was extracted from whole blood using the PAXgene blood miRNA kit on an automated QIAcube. Deep TCRalpha and TCRbeta repertoire profiling with unique molecular barcoding was performed on peripheral blood of monozygotic twin pairs concordant or discordant for inflammatory bowel disease. Smoking habits were recorded for all twin pairs, and individuals were classified as current, former or never smokers. From the cysteine through the phenylalanine, the CDR3 covers 14 amino acids. No DNA is listed.

The sequenced sample was blood. The chain couples TRBV12-3 or TRBV12-4 to TRBJ2-7; TCRdb's D gene call, TRBD2, goes unchecked for lack of DNA. The clonotype was recovered from a human donor with ulcerative colitis or Crohn's disease, or a healthy co-twin of an affected twin (not recorded which). The CDR3 region has the sequence CASRPTSGTYEQYF.